The entry below describes one TCR beta chain. The TCR beta CDR3 regions underwent amplification using RNA transcripts as the source. Primed by the HTBI set, a first-round RT-PCR was run on the TCR CDR3. TCRdb processed the multiplex PCR reads anew with MiXCR; each CDR3 protein has one entry. The table includes more than 75,000 distinct CDR3 sequences, just over 50% detected once. Lactation, pregnancy, other autoimmune disease or uncontrolled infection excluded patients. Thyroid ultrasound, orbital computed tomography, clinical symptoms, and serum thyroxine and TRAb underpinned diagnoses. The data are from a study of T cells in Graves' hyperthyroidism and ophthalmopathy. Germline loops: CDR1 DFQATT, CDR2 SNEGSKA (reference sequence). After removal of 0 bases from V and 9 bases from J, the junction contained 11 bases not matched to a gene. CDR3 length: 15 amino acids.

This TCR came from a middle-aged woman with Graves' hyperthyroidism. V is TRBV20-1 and J is TRBJ2-5; 9 bases agree with TRBD1. Sequenced: blood. The CDR3 loop reads CSARDPGQGYQPQYF. CDR3 sequence (DNA): TGCAGTGCTAGAGATCCGGGACAGGGATATCAGCCCCAGTACTTC.